This TCR beta chain was captured in a study of T cell responses to AZD1222 COVID-19 vaccine. This CDR3 has 13 amino acids. The V end lost 3 bases, the J end lost 2 bases, and 7 bases lay between the germline ends. The germline gives CDR1 MDHEN, CDR2 SYDVKM. Only in-frame clones appear in the TCRdb table, and some are missing; sequencing was by immunoSEQ multiplex PCR. This sample has 90,000 to 120,000 clones, with 89% found just once. The sample here was peripheral blood, taken on day 0 of AZD1222 vaccination. The source is an adult in good health. The chain has TRBV28 and TRBJ1-2; no reliable D call. CDR3 protein: CASSFVRNYGYTF. For the CDR3, the DNA is TGTGCCAGCAGTTTTGTGAGAAACTATGGCTACACCTTC.